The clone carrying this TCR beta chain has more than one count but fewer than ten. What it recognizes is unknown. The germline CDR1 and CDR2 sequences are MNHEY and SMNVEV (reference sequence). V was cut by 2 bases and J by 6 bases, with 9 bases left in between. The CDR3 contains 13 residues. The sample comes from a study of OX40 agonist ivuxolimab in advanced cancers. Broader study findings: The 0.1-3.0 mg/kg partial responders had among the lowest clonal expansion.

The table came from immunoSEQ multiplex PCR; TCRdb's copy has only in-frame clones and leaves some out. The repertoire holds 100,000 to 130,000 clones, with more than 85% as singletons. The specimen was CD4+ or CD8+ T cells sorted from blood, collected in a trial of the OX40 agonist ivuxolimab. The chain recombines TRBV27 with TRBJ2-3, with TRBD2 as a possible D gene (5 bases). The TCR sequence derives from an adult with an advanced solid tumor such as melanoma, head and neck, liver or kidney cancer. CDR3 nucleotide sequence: TGTGCCAGCAGTTTAGGGTCGGGGGATACGCAGTATTTT. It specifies CASSLGSGDTQYF.